This TCR beta chain originates from a study of T cell responses to AZD1222 COVID-19 vaccine. The protocol was immunoSEQ multiplex PCR, while the TCRdb copy is restricted to in-frame clones and leaves out a portion. The sample lists 120,000 to 150,000 clones; about 93% were seen once. This clone has only one observation. Germline values: CDR1 SQVTM, CDR2 ANQGSEA. V was pared by 7 bases and J by 1 base, with 7 bases between. This CDR3 has 11 amino acids. This chain connects TRBV29-1 to TRBJ1-1; TRBD1 is a possible D gene (5 bases). This TCR was recovered from an adult in good health. Sequenced material: peripheral blood, taken on day 0 of AZD1222 vaccination. The CDR3 is CSGGANTEAFF. CDR3 coding DNA: TGCAGCGGAGGGGCGAACACTGAAGCTTTCTTT.